A single sample is the source of the 5 T cell receptor beta chains below, sequenced in a study of blood T cell repertoires in COVID-19. Repertoires were generated with immunoSEQ multiplex PCR, while TCRdb's copy carries only in-frame clones and drops some. Here the sample spans around 94,000 clones, approximately 82% being singletons. The sequencing sample was made of peripheral blood. The source of these receptors is a man in his sixties with active or convalescent COVID-19.

The chain joins TRBV13 to TRBJ2-1; D may be TRBD2 (6 bases). This CDR3 is 16 amino acids long. Germline-derived CDR1 and CDR2 are PRHDT and FYEKMQ (reference sequence). V gave up 2 bases and J gave up 1 base, with 12 bases separating them. The CDR3: CASSLRGGASYNEQFF. The CDR3 DNA reads TGTGCCAGCAGCTTAAGGGGCGGGGCGTCCTACAATGAGCAGTTCTTC.

This clone was counted a single time. This sequence joins TRBV7-9 and TRBJ2-4, with D possibly TRBD1 on 5 matching bases. Germline CDR1 and CDR2: SEHNR and FQNEAQ (reference sequence). V lost 5 bases, J lost 7 bases, and 15 bases lay in between. CDR3 length: 14 residues. CDR3 bases: TGTGCCAGCAGCGCCGACAGAGATGCTAACATTCAGTACTTC. It translates to CASSADRDANIQYF.

This clone appeared a few times. The chain uses TRBV2 and TRBJ2-2; 16 bases are shared with TRBD2. CDR1 is SNHLY, CDR2 FYNNEI, per germline. The CDR3 runs 16 residues. J gave up 7 bases and V 5 bases, and 4 bases lay outside the gene matches. The CDR3 nucleotides are TGTGCCAGCAGTCAGGGACTAGCGGGAGGGCTCGGGGAGCTGTTTTTT. Protein product: CASSQGLAGGLGELFF.

The chain couples TRBV28 to TRBJ2-7, with TRBD1 as a possible D gene (5 bases). CDR3 length: 14 amino acids. Per the germline V gene, CDR1 is MDHEN and CDR2 is SYDVKM. V lost 2 bases to trimming and J lost 3 bases, with 11 bases between them. CDR3 residues: CASSLAGPYYEQYF. For the CDR3, the DNA is TGTGCCAGCAGTTTAGCAGGGCCTTACTACGAGCAGTACTTC.

The chain carries TRBV2 and TRBJ2-2; D is perhaps TRBD1 (5 bases). Trimming pared 5 bases from V and 1 base from J, leaving 17 bases between. Per the germline V gene, CDR1 is SNHLY and CDR2 is FYNNEI. The CDR3 extends over 17 amino acids. CDR3 loop: CASSFRGFVGNTGELFF. DNA of the CDR3: TGTGCCAGCAGTTTTAGGGGTTTTGTAGGGAACACCGGGGAGCTGTTTTTT.